This T cell receptor (beta chain) was identified in a study of T cell repertoires in cytomegalovirus infection. On the study more broadly: Through public TCR beta signatures, both CMV infection and matching HLA type were indicated.

This clonotype was counted a few times. The antigen is not known. TCRdb itself ran the reads through MiXCR, one entry per CDR3 protein. Of approximately 1,000,000 distinct CDR3 sequences listed, approximately 32% are singletons. With 3 bases removed from V and 4 bases from J, the gap between germline ends came to 9 bases. The CDR3 consists of 13 residues. Germline V lookup: CDR1 MNHEY, CDR2 SMNVEV (reference sequence). The source of this sequence is a human donor in good health (CMV status not recorded). Some clones in this sample may be carry-over from other donors' samples. The rearrangement joins TRBV27 to TRBJ1-1, with D hard to call. Sample: cultured CD8+ T cells from PBMCs, taken from culture after CMV antigen stimulation. CDR3 loop: CASSFLTGTEAFF. The CDR3 region has the DNA TGTGCCAGCAGTTTCCTCACGGGCACTGAAGCTTTCTTT.